The 22 T cell receptor beta chains reported below all come from one sample, sequenced in a study of Graves' ophthalmopathy and Graves' hyperthyroidism (dated by TCRdb to between 2018 and 2020). Reads for this sample came from an Illumina HiSeq 2000. TCR beta CDR3 regions were amplified from RNA transcripts for repertoire sequencing. HTBI primers and the Qiagen OneStep RT-PCR kit were used in a first-round RT-PCR, which was followed by a second-round multiplex PCR, size selection and purification. The public reads were quality trimmed at Q25 with fastp and then assembled into clones with MiXCR by TCRdb, keeping productive beta chains. Merged by CDR3 protein, the rows form single entries marked with the most common genes and DNA. Recorded for this sample are about 700,000 distinct CDR3 sequences; roughly two fifths of them occurred a single time. Together, the top ten hold roughly 3% of the sample.

Input material: peripheral blood. The receptors stem from an adult man with Graves' ophthalmopathy.

This clonotype was picked up one time. The chain uses TRBV20-1 and TRBJ1-4; 7 positions agree with TRBD1. CDR3 length equals 13 residues. The V gene end was trimmed by 5 bases and the J gene end by 12 bases; junction bases not matched to a gene: 12. Germline V gene lookup returns CDR1 DFQATT and CDR2 SNEGSKA (reference sequence). CDR3 sequence (DNA): TGCAGTGCTTGGGACAGTGGAGGGGAAGAACTGTTTTTT. As protein: CSAWDSGGEELFF.

In this sample, this clonotype turned up a few times. The V gene is TRBV2, the J gene TRBJ1-5; 8 nucleotides match TRBD1. CDR1 is SNHLY, CDR2 FYNNEI, per germline. The V gene end was trimmed by 7 bases and the J gene end by 6 bases; junction bases not matched to a gene: 5. This CDR3 has 13 residues. DNA for the CDR3: TGTGCCAGCACCCAAGGACAGGGTCAGCCCCAGCATTTT. This encodes CASTQGQGQPQHF.

This clonotype was counted only a few times. At one boundary the junction diverges from the germline segment, which might be a read error. CDR3 loop: CASSLTRLGGYTF. CDR3 bases: TGTGCCAGCAGTTTGACACGGCTGGGAGGCTACACCTTC. The chain carries TRBV10-3 and TRBJ1-2; the D is unclear. The CDR3 length is 13 residues. The germline V gene encodes CDR1 ENHRY and CDR2 SYGVKD.

The chain links TRBV2 to TRBJ1-4; D gene unclear. The V end lost 0 bases, the J end lost 3 bases, and 17 bases lay between the germline ends. CDR3 size: 18 residues. Per germline, CDR1 SNHLY and CDR2 FYNNEI. CDR3: CASSEAGSRVDANEKLFF. The DNA for the CDR3 is TGTGCCAGCAGTGAAGCAGGGAGTCGAGTGGATGCTAATGAAAAACTGTTTTTT.

The chain links TRBV13 to TRBJ2-1, with TRBD2 matching 8 bases. V was pared by 5 bases and J by 5 bases, with 11 bases of the junction left unmatched. The CDR3 covers 16 residues. Per the germline V gene, CDR1 is PRHDT and CDR2 is FYEKMQ (reference sequence). DNA of the CDR3: TGTGCCAGCAGCCCGCGCGGGCGGGGGGTTGACAATGAGCAGTTCTTC. This gives the protein CASSPRGRGVDNEQFF.

This clonotype was seen a few times. V and J are TRBV12-3 or TRBV12-4 and TRBJ1-2, with a tentative D call TRBD1 (6 bases). The CDR3 extends over 14 amino acids. With 5 bases removed from V and 3 bases from J, the gap between germline ends came to 13 bases. The CDR3 DNA sequence: TGTGCCAGCAGTACGCTGAGGGGGGACTATGGCTACACCTTC. Translating gives CASSTLRGDYGYTF.

This clonotype occurred many times. The V and J genes are TRBV9 and TRBJ1-4; a weak D match, TRBD1 (5 bases). Trimming removed 0 bases at V and 4 bases at J, with 10 bases between. The CDR3 is made up of 15 amino acids. From germline, CDR1 is SGDLS and CDR2 YYNGEE. CDR3 in amino acids: CASSVGGTFNEKLFF. CDR3 sequence (DNA): TGTGCCAGCAGCGTAGGAGGGACCTTTAATGAAAAACTGTTTTTT.

This clonotype appeared many times. The V and J genes are TRBV19 and TRBJ2-5; 10 nucleotides align to TRBD2. V was pared by 4 bases and J by 4 bases, with 15 bases of the junction left unmatched. Germline CDR1 LNHDA, CDR2 SQIVND (reference sequence). The CDR3 has 18 amino acids. The CDR3 region has the DNA TGTGCCAGTAGTACCGTATTAAGGCTAGCGGGAGTAGGAGAGACCCAGTACTTC. Translating gives CASSTVLRLAGVGETQYF. The full variable domain, completed using reference TRBV19 and TRBJ2-5, is DGGITQSPKYLFRKEGQNVTLSCEQNLNHDAMYWYRQDPGQGLRLIYYSQIVNDFQKGDIAEGYSVSREKKESFPLTVTSAQKNPTAFYLCASSTVLRLAGVGETQYFGPGTRLLVL.

The J gene is TRBJ1-2, the V gene TRBV10-3; D is unclear. CDR1 is ENHRY and CDR2 is SYGVKD in the germline V gene. The CDR3 contains 13 residues. V lost 4 bases to trimming and J lost 3 bases, with 9 bases between them. The CDR3 DNA reads TGTGCCATCAGTGTGGTCACATACTATGGCTACACCTTC. Translated, it gives CAISVVTYYGYTF.

This chain links TRBV12-3 or TRBV12-4 with TRBJ2-7; 9 bases are a match to TRBD1. The V gene end was trimmed by 5 bases and the J gene end by 1 base; junction bases not matched to a gene: 6. The CDR3 is 15 amino acids. The CDR3 sequence: CASSGIGTGSYEQYF. CDR3 nucleotides: TGTGCCAGCAGTGGAATAGGGACAGGGTCCTACGAGCAGTACTTC.

This clonotype was counted ten times or more. In DNA, the CDR3 is TGTGCCAGCAGCTTAGTGTGGGGGGACCAAGAGACCCAGTACTTC. Its translation is CASSLVWGDQETQYF. The chain is built from TRBV11-2 and TRBJ2-5; D is perhaps TRBD2 (6 bases). Per germline, CDR1 SGHAT and CDR2 FQNNGV. This CDR3 comprises 15 residues. V gave up 1 base and J gave up 0 bases, with 9 bases separating them.

This clonotype was picked up many times. The V and J genes are TRBV24-1 and TRBJ1-2; 8 bases line up with TRBD1. CDR1 is KGHDR, CDR2 SFDVKD, per germline. This CDR3 contains 15 residues. V shed 4 bases and J 3 bases; nucleotides not matched to a gene: 6. DNA for the CDR3: TGTGCCACCAGTGACCCTCAGGGGGCTGACTATGGCTACACCTTC. It specifies CATSDPQGADYGYTF.

With regard to this clonotype: The final CDR3 position lacks the conserved phenylalanine or tryptophan, pointing to a likely read error. The DNA is left out, because the CDR3 cannot be placed on it with certainty; the CDR3 is given as TCRdb lists it. This chain connects TRBV2 to TRBJ2-5; the table's TRBD2 call for D was not verified on the DNA. The CDR3 extends over 12 residues, inclusive of both ends. The V gene's germline CDR1 is SNHLY and CDR2 FYNNEI. The CDR3 is CASSSWTQPCTS.

This rearrangement joins TRBV6-6 to TRBJ2-2; 8 nucleotides align to TRBD2. The ends lost 7 bases at V and 6 bases at J; junction bases unmatched: 10. The CDR3 is 15 residues long. CDR1 and CDR2 (germline): MNHNY, SVGAGI (reference sequence). CDR3 nucleotides: TGTGCCAGCAACCCAGCGGGGGCCAGGTCCGGGGAGCTGTTTTTT. As protein: CASNPAGARSGELFF.

This clonotype occurred many times. CDR3 loop: CASSLVSANEKLFF. The CDR3 nucleotides are TGTGCCAGCAGCTTAGTGTCGGCTAATGAAAAACTGTTTTTT. The chain employs TRBV7-9 and TRBJ1-4; D unclear. Germline V gene sequence: CDR1 SEHNR, CDR2 FQNEAQ (reference sequence). The CDR3 extends over 14 amino acids. Deletions cut 1 base from V and 3 bases from J, with 6 bases between.

This clonotype was detected ten times or more. The CDR3 loop is CSVLQGGTGELFF. The DNA of the CDR3 is TGCAGCGTTCTACAGGGAGGCACCGGGGAGCTGTTTTTT. The V gene is TRBV29-1, the J gene TRBJ2-2; D tentatively fits TRBD1 or TRBD2 (6 bases each). The CDR3 is 13 residues long. Germline V gene lookup returns CDR1 SQVTM and CDR2 ANQGSEA. The V end was cut by 5 bases, the J end by 4 bases, with 11 bases between.

The genes are TRBV20-1 and TRBJ1-5; 8 bases are shared with TRBD1. The germline V gene encodes CDR1 DFQATT and CDR2 SNEGSKA (reference sequence). The CDR3 loop spans 14 amino acids. Trimming removed 1 base from V and 5 bases from J; junction bases left unmatched: 4. The CDR3 spells CSARADRVDQPQHF. The CDR3 DNA is TGCAGTGCTAGAGCGGACAGGGTGGATCAGCCCCAGCATTTT.

This clonotype occurred many times. The chain couples TRBV7-6 to TRBJ2-5, with D perhaps matching TRBD1 (5 bases). Germline V lookup: CDR1 SGHVS, CDR2 FNYEAQ. The CDR3 covers 13 residues. V lost 3 bases to trimming and J lost 5 bases, with 10 bases between them. CDR3 DNA sequence: TGTGCCAGCAGCTTCAGGGTCAGGGAGACCCAGTACTTC. It is translated as CASSFRVRETQYF. Complete variable domain (other parts from reference TRBV7-6 and TRBJ2-5): GAGVSQSPRYKVTKRGQDVALRCDPISGHVSLYWYRQALGQGPEFLTYFNYEAQQDKSGLPNDRFSAERPEGSISTLTIQRTEQRDSAMYRCASSFRVRETQYFGPGTRLLVL.

This clonotype was found many times. This chain joins TRBV29-1 and TRBJ2-2, with D possibly being TRBD2 (7 bases). Germline CDR1 is SQVTM and CDR2 is ANQGSEA. The CDR3 has 16 residues. The V and J ends lost 7 bases and 3 bases respectively, with 21 bases between them. DNA for the CDR3: TGCAGCGCCCGGACGGAGAGGGGGGGGGACACCGGGGAGCTGTTTTTT. This gives the protein CSARTERGGDTGELFF.

This clonotype was counted ten times or more. The V and J genes are TRBV5-8 and TRBJ2-5, with TRBD2 matching over 11 bases. V trimming: 6 bases; J trimming: 4 bases; junction bases outside the gene matches: 11. CDR1 SGHTS and CDR2 YDEGEE come from the germline V gene. This CDR3 is 16 amino acids long. CDR3 DNA: TGTGCCAGCACCCAACGGCTAGCGGGAGGAGGAGAGACCCAGTACTTC. Its protein product is CASTQRLAGGGETQYF.

On this clonotype itself: A much larger clone is a single base away; this may be a read error. V is TRBV6-5 and J is TRBJ2-7; D tentatively fits TRBD1 or TRBD2 (5 bases each). Germline CDR1 MNHEY, CDR2 SVGAGI. This CDR3 region has 12 residues. In DNA, the CDR3 is TGTGCCAGCAGTGGGGACGGGTACGAGCAGCACTTC. Translation gives CASSGDGYEQHF.

This clonotype was found many times. The V call is TRBV2, the J call TRBJ2-5; 7 bases are a match to TRBD1. This CDR3 contains 14 residues. The V segment lost 4 bases and the J segment 5 bases; nucleotides outside the gene matches: 7. Germline V gene lookup returns CDR1 SNHLY and CDR2 FYNNEI. CDR3 residues: CASSAEGGVETQYF. CDR3 nucleotides: TGTGCCAGCAGTGCTGAAGGGGGCGTGGAGACCCAGTACTTC.